This T cell receptor (beta chain) stems from a study of blood T cell repertoires in COVID-19. The overall study: The United States, Italy and Spain were the sources of the acute and convalescent COVID-19 samples. The cDNA or gDNA used as material had been derived from T cells, B-cell-depleted T cells, or PBMCs.

This clone was seen many times. The same CDR3 also results from other DNA sequences found in this sample. With 0 bases removed from V and 3 bases from J, the gap between germline ends came to 6 bases. This CDR3 is 13 amino acids long. CDR1 LGHNA and CDR2 YSLEER come from the germline V gene. The authors' processing: Estimated nucleated cell counts came from reference gene primer amplification. Using immunoSEQ multiplex PCR, the repertoire was profiled, and TCRdb retains in-frame clones only, with some absent. V, J and clone size derive from that table, while D and trimming were established from the DNA sequence. The sample holds roughly 260,000 clones, about 89% seen once.

Sequenced input: peripheral blood. The sequence was obtained from a middle-aged man who had recovered from COVID-19. V is TRBV4-3 and J is TRBJ2-7, with D perhaps matching TRBD1 (6 bases). CDR3 nucleotides: TGCGCCAGCAGCCAAGACAGGGGCTACGAGCAGTACTTC. Amino acid sequence: CASSQDRGYEQYF.